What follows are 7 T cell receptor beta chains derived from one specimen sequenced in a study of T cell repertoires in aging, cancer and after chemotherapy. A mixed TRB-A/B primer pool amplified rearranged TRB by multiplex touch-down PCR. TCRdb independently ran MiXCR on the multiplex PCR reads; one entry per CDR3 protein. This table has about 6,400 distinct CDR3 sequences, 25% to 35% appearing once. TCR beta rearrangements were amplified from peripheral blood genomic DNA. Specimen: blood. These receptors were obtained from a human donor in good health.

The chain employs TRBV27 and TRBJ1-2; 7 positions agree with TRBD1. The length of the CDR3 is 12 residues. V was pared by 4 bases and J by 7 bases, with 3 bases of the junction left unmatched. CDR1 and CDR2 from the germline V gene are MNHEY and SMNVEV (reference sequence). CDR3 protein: CASSSTGAGYTF. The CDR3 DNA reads TGTGCCAGCAGTTCCACAGGGGCTGGCTACACCTTC.

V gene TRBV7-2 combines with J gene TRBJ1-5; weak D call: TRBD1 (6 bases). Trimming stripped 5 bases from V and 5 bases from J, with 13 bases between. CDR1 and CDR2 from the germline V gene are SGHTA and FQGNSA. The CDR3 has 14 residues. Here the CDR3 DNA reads TGTGCCAGCAGCCGACTGCAGGGGTATCAGCCCCAGCATTTT. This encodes CASSRLQGYQPQHF.

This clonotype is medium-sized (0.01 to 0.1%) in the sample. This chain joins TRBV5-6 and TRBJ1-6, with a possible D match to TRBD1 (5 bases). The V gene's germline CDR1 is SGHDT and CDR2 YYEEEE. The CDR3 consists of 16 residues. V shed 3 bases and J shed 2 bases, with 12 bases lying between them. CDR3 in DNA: TGTGCCAGCAGCTGGGGCAGGGTGGCCTATAATTCACCCCTCCACTTT. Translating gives CASSWGRVAYNSPLHF.

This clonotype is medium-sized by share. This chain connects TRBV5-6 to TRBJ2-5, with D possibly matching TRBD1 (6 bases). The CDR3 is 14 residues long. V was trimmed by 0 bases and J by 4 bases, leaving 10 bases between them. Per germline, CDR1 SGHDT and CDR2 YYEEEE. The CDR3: CASSLVGAGETQYF. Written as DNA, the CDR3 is TGTGCCAGCAGCTTGGTGGGGGCTGGAGAGACCCAGTACTTC.

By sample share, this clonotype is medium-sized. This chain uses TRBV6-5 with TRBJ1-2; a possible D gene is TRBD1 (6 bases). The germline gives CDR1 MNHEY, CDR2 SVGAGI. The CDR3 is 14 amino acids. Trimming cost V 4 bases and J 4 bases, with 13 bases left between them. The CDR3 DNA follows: TGTGCCAGCAGTTCCTCCGGGACACCCTATGGCTACACCTTC. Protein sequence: CASSSSGTPYGYTF.

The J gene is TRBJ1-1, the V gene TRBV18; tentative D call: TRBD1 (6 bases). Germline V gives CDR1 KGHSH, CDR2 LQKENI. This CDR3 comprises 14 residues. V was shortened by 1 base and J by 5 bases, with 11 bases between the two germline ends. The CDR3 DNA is TGTGCCAGCTCACCACAGGGGGAGGGTACTGAAGCTTTCTTT. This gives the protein CASSPQGEGTEAFF.

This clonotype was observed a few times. The CDR3 protein is CATSRLSGGLRADTQYF. CDR3 coding DNA: TGTGCCACCAGCAGACTTAGCGGGGGTCTTAGGGCAGATACGCAGTATTTT. This chain links TRBV15 with TRBJ2-3; TRBD2 agrees at 9 bases. The V gene's germline CDR1 is LNHNV and CDR2 YYDKDF (reference sequence). The CDR3 is 17 amino acids. With V trimmed by 2 bases and J by 4 bases, 10 bases remained unmatched. Combining the CDR3 with reference TRBV15 and TRBJ2-3 gives the whole variable domain DAMVIQNPRYQVTQFGKPVTLSCSQTLNHNVMYWYQQKSSQAPKLLFHYYDKDFNNEADTPDNFQSRRPNTSFCFLDIRSPGLGDTAMYLCATSRLSGGLRADTQYFGPGTRLTVL.